This T cell receptor (beta chain) was sequenced for a study of preoperative IRX-2 immunotherapy in early breast cancer. This clone was observed a handful of times. The treatment here: preoperative locoregional IRX-2 cytokine immunotherapy. This phase Ib study tested locoregional IRX-2 cytokine immunotherapy given before surgery. V dropped 2 bases and J dropped 2 bases, with 11 bases sitting between them. This CDR3 spans 15 amino acids. CDR1 is SGHRS and CDR2 is YFSETQ in the germline V gene. Clones were read by immunoSEQ multiplex PCR, and TCRdb kept only the in-frame ones, dropping some. Among around 88,000 clones, roughly 90% were seen once, and the ten largest hold around 2%.

This chain links TRBV5-1 with TRBJ1-5; a weak D match, TRBD1 (5 bases). The sample in question was tumor tissue, obtained after IRX-2 immunotherapy. The TCR was taken from a human donor with breast cancer. The CDR3 sequence is CASSLGAGGNQPQHF. The CDR3, as DNA: TGCGCCAGCAGCTTAGGGGCAGGTGGCAATCAGCCCCAGCATTTT.